This is a list of T cell receptor beta chains from one sample in a study of T cells in Graves' hyperthyroidism and ophthalmopathy. TCRdb reanalysed the multiplex PCR reads using MiXCR and keeps one entry per CDR3 protein. The table has tens of thousands of distinct CDR3 sequences, roughly half seen once; the top ten hold approximately 30%. Sequences were obtained from peripheral blood or thyroid tissue (not recorded which). The receptors derive from a man aged 18 to 30 with Graves' hyperthyroidism. The CDR3 runs from the conserved cysteine through the conserved F or W. The D gene is left open where the match is weak. Size values are once, few and many counts, or a class for expanded clones, and some rows have none.

V	size	D	J	CDR3	DNA
TRBV19	NA	NA	TRBJ2-7	CASSIDQWSYEQYF	TGTGCCAGTAGTATAGATCAGTGGTCCTACGAGCAGTACTTC
TRBV7-3	NA	TRBD1	TRBJ1-1	CASSLGAGGTEAFF	TGTGCCAGCAGCTTAGGTGCAGGGGGCACTGAAGCTTTCTTT
TRBV12-3/TRBV12-4	many	NA	TRBJ2-2	CASSLRGNTGELFF	TGTGCCAGCAGTTTAAGGGGGAACACCGGGGAGCTGTTTTTT
TRBV6-2/TRBV6-3	many	NA	TRBJ1-5	CASSWAGNQPQHF	TGTGCCAGCAGTTGGGCAGGTAACCAGCCCCAGCATTTT
TRBV15	NA	NA	TRBJ2-5	CATSRAWGETETQYF	TGTGCCACCAGCAGAGCTTGGGGGGAAACAGAGACCCAGTACTTC
TRBV20-1	many	NA	TRBJ2-3	CSARAANQRTDTQYF	TGCAGTGCTAGAGCGGCTAACCAACGCACAGATACGCAGTATTTT
TRBV19	many	NA	TRBJ1-1	CASTWRGEAFF	TGTGCCAGTACCTGGAGGGGTGAAGCTTTCTTT
TRBV9	NA	NA	TRBJ2-7	CTSSVGPERPGQYF	TGCACCAGCAGCGTAGGACCCGAACGCCCAGGGCAGTACTTC
TRBV5-1	NA	TRBD1	TRBJ2-1	CASSLGGTGYNEQFF	TGCGCCAGCAGCTTGGGCGGGACAGGCTACAATGAGCAGTTCTTC
TRBV29-1	many	NA	TRBJ1-2	CSVAYAQGEPISYGYTF	TGCAGCGTTGCCTACGCTCAGGGAGAACCGATTAGCTATGGCTACACCTTC
TRBV4-1	many	NA	TRBJ1-6	CASSQEVDVKYNSPLHF	TGCGCCAGCAGCCAAGAGGTCGACGTAAAGTATAATTCACCCCTCCACTTT
TRBV20-1	medium-sized	NA	TRBJ2-5	CSATGNQETQYF	TGCAGTGCTACAGGGAACCAAGAGACCCAGTACTTC
TRBV11-2	NA	TRBD1	TRBJ1-6	CASSLGGQAPNSPLHF	TGTGCCAGCAGCTTAGGGGGACAGGCTCCCAATTCACCCCTCCACTTT
TRBV7-2	NA	TRBD1	TRBJ2-7	CASSLTGTAYEQYF	TGTGCCAGCAGTCTGACCGGGACAGCCTACGAGCAGTACTTC
TRBV7-2	many	NA	TRBJ1-2	CASRPKGTPGRGYTF	TGTGCCAGCAGACCAAAAGGGACTCCCGGAAGGGGCTACACCTTC
TRBV24-1	NA	NA	TRBJ2-6	CATGRDGANVLTF	TGTGCCACTGGTCGCGACGGGGCCAACGTCCTGACTTTC
TRBV24-1	NA	NA	TRBJ2-5	CATSGAGTVQETQYF	TGTGCCACCAGTGGGGCCGGGACTGTTCAAGAGACCCAGTACTTC
TRBV20-1	once	TRBD2	TRBJ2-7	CSAPGLPTYEQYF	TGCAGTGCTCCGGGACTACCAACCTACGAGCAGTACTTC
TRBV7-2	NA	TRBD1	TRBJ2-5	CASSPGTVTETQYF	TGTGCCAGCAGCCCCGGGACAGTGACAGAGACCCAGTACTTC
TRBV11-2	many	TRBD1	TRBJ1-6	CASSLGQQPLHF	TGTGCCAGCAGCTTGGGACAGCAACCCCTCCACTTT
TRBV19	NA	NA	TRBJ1-1	CASRSGMNTEAFF	TGTGCCAGTAGGTCGGGAATGAACACTGAAGCTTTCTTT
TRBV2	NA	TRBD1	TRBJ2-3	CASSPSGGSTDTQCF	TGTGCCAGCAGTCCGTCAGGGGGAAGCACAGATACGCAGTGTTTT
TRBV7-9	many	NA	TRBJ1-1	CASSLAPTGGTEAFF	TGTGCCAGCAGCTTAGCCCCAACGGGAGGCACTGAAGCTTTCTTT
TRBV27	few	TRBD1	TRBJ1-6	CTSSFHRGRNSPLHF	TGTACCAGCAGTTTTCACAGGGGTCGTAATTCACCCCTCCACTTT
TRBV7-2	many	NA	TRBJ1-6	CASSGGGSSYNSPLHF	TGTGCCAGCAGCGGGGGGGGGAGCTCCTATAATTCACCCCTCCACTTT